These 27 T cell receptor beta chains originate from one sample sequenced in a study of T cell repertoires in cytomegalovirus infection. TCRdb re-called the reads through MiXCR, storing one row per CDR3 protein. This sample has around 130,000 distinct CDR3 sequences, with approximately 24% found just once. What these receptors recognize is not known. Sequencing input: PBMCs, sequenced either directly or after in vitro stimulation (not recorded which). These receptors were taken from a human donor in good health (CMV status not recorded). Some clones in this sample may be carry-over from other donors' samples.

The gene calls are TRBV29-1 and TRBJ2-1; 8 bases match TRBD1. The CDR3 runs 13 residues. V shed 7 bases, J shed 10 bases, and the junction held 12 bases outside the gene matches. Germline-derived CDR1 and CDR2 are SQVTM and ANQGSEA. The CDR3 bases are TGCAGCGCCCGGCCGGAGGGGGACAGGGAGCAGTTCTTC. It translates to CSARPEGDREQFF.

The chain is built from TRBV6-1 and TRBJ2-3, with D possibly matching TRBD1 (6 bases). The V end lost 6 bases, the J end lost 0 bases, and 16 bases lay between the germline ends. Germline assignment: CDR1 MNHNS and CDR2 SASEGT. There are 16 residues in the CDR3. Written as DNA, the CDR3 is TGTGCCAGCAGGTCTCTTCGGACAGCTAGCACAGATACGCAGTATTTT. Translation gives CASRSLRTASTDTQYF.

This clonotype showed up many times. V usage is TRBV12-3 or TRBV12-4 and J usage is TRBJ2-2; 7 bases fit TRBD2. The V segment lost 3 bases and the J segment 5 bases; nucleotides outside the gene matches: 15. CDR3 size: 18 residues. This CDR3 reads CASSFPQIAGAWTGELFF. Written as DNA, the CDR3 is TGTGCCAGCAGTTTCCCTCAAATCGCGGGAGCTTGGACCGGGGAGCTGTTTTTT.

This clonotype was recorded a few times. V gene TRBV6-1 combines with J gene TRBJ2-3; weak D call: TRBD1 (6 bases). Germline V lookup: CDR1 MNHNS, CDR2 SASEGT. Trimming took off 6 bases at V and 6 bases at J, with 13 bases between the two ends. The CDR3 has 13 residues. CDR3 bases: TGTGCCAGCAGCGAAACAGGGCCCGATACGCAGTATTTT. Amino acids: CASSETGPDTQYF.

CDR3 nucleotide sequence: TGTGCCAGCAGCCATAGATCAGGGGCCACCGGGGAGCTGTTTTTT. Residues: CASSHRSGATGELFF. V is TRBV5-4 and J is TRBJ2-2; D may be TRBD1 (6 bases). The CDR3 contains 15 residues. The ends were cut back, 4 bases at V and 4 bases at J, with 14 bases in the middle. Germline CDR1 is SGHNT and CDR2 is YYREEE (reference sequence). Full variable domain (missing parts from reference TRBV5-4 and TRBJ2-2): ETGVTQSPTHLIKTRGQQVTLRCSSQSGHNTVSWYQQALGQGPQFIFQYYREEENGRGNFPPRFSGLQFPNYSSELNVNALELDDSALYLCASSHRSGATGELFFGEGSRLTVL.

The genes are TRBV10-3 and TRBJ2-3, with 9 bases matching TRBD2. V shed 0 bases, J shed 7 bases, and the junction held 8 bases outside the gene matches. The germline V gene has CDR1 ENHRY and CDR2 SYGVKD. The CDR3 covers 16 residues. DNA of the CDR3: TGTGCCATCAGTGAGTCGGTAGCGGGAGAGCGAAATACGCAGTATTTT. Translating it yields CAISESVAGERNTQYF.

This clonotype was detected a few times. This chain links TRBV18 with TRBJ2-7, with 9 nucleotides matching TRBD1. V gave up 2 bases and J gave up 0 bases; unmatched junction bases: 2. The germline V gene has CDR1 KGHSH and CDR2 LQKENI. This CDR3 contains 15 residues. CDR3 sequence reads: CASSPGTGSSYEQYV. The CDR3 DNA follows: TGTGCCAGCTCACCAGGGACAGGGAGCTCCTACGAGCAGTACGTC.

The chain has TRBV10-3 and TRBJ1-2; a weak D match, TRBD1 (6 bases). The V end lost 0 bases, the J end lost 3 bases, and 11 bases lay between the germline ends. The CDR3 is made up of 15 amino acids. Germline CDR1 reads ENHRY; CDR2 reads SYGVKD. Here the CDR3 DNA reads TGTGCCATCAGTGAGTCCCGGAGACAGGACTATGGCTACACCTTC. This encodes CAISESRRQDYGYTF.

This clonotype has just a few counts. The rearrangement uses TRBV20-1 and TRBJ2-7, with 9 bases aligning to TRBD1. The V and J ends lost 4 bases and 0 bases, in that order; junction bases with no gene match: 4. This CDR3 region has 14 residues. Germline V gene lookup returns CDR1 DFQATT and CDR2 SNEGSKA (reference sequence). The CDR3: CSAIRDRASYEQYF. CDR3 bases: TGCAGTGCTATTCGGGACAGGGCCTCCTACGAGCAGTACTTC.

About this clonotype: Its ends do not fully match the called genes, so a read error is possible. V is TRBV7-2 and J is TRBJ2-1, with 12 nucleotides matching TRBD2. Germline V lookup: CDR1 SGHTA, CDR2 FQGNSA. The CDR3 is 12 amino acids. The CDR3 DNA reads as TGTGCCAGCAGCCTGGGGGCTAGCGGGAGGGTCTTC. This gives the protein CASSLGASGRVF. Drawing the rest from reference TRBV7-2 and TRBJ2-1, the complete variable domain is GAGVSQSPSNKVTEKGKDVELRCDPISGHTALYWYRQSLGQGLEFLIYFQGNSAPDKSGLPSDRFSAERTGGSVSTLTIQRTQQEDSAVYLCASSLGASGRVFGPGTRLTVL.

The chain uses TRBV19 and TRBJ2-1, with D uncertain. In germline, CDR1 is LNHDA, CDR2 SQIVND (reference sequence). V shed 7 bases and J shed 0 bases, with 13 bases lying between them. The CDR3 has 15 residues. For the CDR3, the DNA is TGTGCCAGTAATGCCGGGCGGAGCTCCTACAATGAGCAGTTCTTC. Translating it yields CASNAGRSSYNEQFF.

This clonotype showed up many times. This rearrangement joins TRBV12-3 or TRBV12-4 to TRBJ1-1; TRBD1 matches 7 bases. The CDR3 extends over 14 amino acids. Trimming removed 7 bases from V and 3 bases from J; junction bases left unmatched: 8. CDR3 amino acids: CASTPTGTDTEAFF. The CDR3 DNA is TGTGCCAGCACCCCGACAGGGACGGACACTGAAGCTTTCTTT.

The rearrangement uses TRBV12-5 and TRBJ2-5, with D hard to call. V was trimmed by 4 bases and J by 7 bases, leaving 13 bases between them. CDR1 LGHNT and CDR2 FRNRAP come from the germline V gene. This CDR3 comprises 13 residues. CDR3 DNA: TGTGCTAGTGGTTCGGAGAACGTAGGGACCCAGTACTTC. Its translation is CASGSENVGTQYF.

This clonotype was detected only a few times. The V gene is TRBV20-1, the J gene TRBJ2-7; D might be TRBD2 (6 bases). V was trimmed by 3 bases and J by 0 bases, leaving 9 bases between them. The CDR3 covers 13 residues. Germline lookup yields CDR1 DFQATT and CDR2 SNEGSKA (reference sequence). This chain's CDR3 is CSASRGISYEQYF. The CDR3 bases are TGCAGTGCTAGTCGCGGGATCTCCTACGAGCAGTACTTC.

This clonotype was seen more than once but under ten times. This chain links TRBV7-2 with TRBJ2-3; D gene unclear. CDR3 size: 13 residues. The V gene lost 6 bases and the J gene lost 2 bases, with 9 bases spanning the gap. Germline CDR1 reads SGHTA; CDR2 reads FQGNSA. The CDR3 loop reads CASRQRSTDTQYF. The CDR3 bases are TGTGCCAGCAGGCAACGGTCCACAGATACGCAGTATTTT.

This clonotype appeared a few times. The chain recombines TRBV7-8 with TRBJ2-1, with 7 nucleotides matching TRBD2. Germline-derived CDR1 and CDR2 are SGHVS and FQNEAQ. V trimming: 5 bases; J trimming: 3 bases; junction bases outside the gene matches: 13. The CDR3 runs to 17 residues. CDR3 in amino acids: CASSGGRLAALYNEQFF. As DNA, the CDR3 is TGTGCCAGCAGCGGGGGGAGGCTAGCGGCACTCTACAATGAGCAGTTCTTC. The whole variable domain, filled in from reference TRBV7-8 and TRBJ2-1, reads GAGVSQSPRYKVAKRGQDVALRCDPISGHVSLFWYQQALGQGPEFLTYFQNEAQLDKSGLPSDRFFAERPEGSVSTLKIQRTQQEDSAVYLCASSGGRLAALYNEQFFGPGTRLTVL.

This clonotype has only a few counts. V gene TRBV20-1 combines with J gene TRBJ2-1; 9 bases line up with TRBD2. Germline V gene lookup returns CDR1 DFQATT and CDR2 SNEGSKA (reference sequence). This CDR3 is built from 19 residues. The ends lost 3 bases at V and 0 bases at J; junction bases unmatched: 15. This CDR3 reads CSASAPGLAGTSSYNEQFF. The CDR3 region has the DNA TGCAGTGCTAGTGCACCGGGACTAGCAGGAACGAGCTCCTACAATGAGCAGTTCTTC.

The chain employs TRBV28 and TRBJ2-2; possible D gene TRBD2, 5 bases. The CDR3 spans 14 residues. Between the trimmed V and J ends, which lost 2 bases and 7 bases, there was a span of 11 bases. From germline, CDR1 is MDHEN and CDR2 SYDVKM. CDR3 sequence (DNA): TGTGCCAGCAGTTTAGGGAGAGCCGGCGGGGAGCTGTTTTTT. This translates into CASSLGRAGGELFF.

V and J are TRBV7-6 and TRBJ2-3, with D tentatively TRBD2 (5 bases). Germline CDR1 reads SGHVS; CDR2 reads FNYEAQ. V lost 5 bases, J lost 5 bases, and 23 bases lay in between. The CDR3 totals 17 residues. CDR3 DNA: TGTGCCAGCAGCGCCCCCGGACGAGCGGAGTGGGGAGATACGCAGTATTTT. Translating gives CASSAPGRAEWGDTQYF.

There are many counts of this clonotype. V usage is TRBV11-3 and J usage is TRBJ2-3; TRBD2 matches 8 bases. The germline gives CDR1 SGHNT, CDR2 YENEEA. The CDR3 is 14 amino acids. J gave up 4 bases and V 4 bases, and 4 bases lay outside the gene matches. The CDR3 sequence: CASSSRAGADTQYF. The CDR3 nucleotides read TGTGCCAGCAGCTCGAGAGCGGGGGCAGATACGCAGTATTTT.

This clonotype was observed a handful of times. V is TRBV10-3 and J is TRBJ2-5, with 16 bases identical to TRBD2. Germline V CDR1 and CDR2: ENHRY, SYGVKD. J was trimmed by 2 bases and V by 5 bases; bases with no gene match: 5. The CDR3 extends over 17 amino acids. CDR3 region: CAISPGLAGGIQETQYF. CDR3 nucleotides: TGTGCCATCAGTCCGGGACTAGCGGGAGGGATACAAGAGACCCAGTACTTC.

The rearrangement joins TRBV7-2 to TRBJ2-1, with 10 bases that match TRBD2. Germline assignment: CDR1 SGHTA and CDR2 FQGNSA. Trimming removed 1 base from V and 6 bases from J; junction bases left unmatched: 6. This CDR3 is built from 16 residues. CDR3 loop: CASSLDLAGAFNEQFF. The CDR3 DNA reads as TGTGCCAGCAGCTTAGACCTAGCGGGAGCGTTCAATGAGCAGTTCTTC.

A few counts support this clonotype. CDR3 region: CASSPRTGNPPTYV. DNA for the CDR3: TGTGCCAGCTCACCACGCACAGGGAATCCCCCAACGTACGTC. The chain couples TRBV18 to TRBJ2-7; the D gene is possibly TRBD1 (6 bases). Trimming removed 1 base at V and 12 bases at J, with 19 bases between. Germline CDR1 is KGHSH and CDR2 is LQKENI. The CDR3 has 14 amino acids.

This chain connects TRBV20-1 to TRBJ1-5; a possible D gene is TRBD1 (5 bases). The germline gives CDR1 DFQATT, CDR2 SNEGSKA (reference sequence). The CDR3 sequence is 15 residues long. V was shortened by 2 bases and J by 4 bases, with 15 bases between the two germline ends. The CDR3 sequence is CSARTAAGPNQPQHF. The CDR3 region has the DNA TGCAGTGCTAGAACAGCGGCAGGGCCAAATCAGCCCCAGCATTTT.

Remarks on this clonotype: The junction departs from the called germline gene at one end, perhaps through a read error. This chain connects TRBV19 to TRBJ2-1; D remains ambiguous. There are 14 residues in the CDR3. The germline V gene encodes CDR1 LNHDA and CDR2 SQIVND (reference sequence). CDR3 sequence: CASSRTDPTFQWLF. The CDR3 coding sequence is TGTGCCAGTAGTAGAACGGATCCTACCTTTCAATGGCTCTTC. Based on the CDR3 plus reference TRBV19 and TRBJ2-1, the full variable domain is DGGITQSPKYLFRKEGQNVTLSCEQNLNHDAMYWYRQDPGQGLRLIYYSQIVNDFQKGDIAEGYSVSREKKESFPLTVTSAQKNPTAFYLCASSRTDPTFQWLFGPGTRLTVL.

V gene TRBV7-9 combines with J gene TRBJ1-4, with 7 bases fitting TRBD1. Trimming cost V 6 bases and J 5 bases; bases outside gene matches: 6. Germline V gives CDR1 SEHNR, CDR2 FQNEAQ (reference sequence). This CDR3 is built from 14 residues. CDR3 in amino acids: CASSSGQKNEKLFF. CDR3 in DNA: TGTGCCAGCAGTTCGGGACAGAAAAATGAAAAACTGTTTTTT.

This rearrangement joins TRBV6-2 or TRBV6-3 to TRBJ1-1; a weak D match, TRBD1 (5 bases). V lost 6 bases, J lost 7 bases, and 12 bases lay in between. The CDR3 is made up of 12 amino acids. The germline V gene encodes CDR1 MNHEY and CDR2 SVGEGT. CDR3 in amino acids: CASSLGRIEAFF. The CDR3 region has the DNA TGTGCCAGCAGCCTGGGACGGATTGAAGCTTTCTTT.